These 13 T cell receptor beta chains came from one sample sequenced in a study of cytomegalovirus exposure and HLA in healthy donors (dated by TCRdb to 2015 to 2018). The library came from the immunoSEQ multiplex PCR assay. For the multiplex PCR, a mixture combining 60 forward primers for TCR Vbeta segments and 13 reverse primers for TCR Jbeta segments was used. This immuneACCESS table, as held by TCRdb, lists in-frame sequences with V and J called but not all clones. Of the missing ones, under half trace to an unresolved V gene in checked studies; the others have no known cause. A total of 95,000 to 150,000 clones appear in this sample, roughly 15% of them only once. The ten biggest clones cover about 3% of the sample. The specimen sequenced was PBMCs. The receptor source for this set is a female donor in good health and CMV-seropositive.

This clone was counted a few times. The chain joins TRBV2 to TRBJ2-3; D unclear. The CDR3 runs to 15 residues. V lost 7 bases to trimming and J lost 2 bases, with 16 bases between them. Germline CDR1 is SNHLY and CDR2 is FYNNEI. In DNA, the CDR3 is TGTGCCAGCACTGCCGATCTAGGCTACACAGATACGCAGTATTTT. As protein: CASTADLGYTDTQYF.

This clone was recorded a few times. V usage is TRBV9 and J usage is TRBJ2-1; 9 nucleotides align to TRBD2. This CDR3 spans 13 amino acids. J was trimmed by 10 bases and V by 7 bases; bases with no gene match: 9. CDR1 and CDR2 (germline): SGDLS, YYNGEE. This chain's CDR3 is CASAPGLAVEQFF. In DNA, the CDR3 is TGTGCCAGCGCCCCGGGACTAGCAGTAGAGCAGTTCTTC. Filled out from reference TRBV9 and TRBJ2-1, the complete variable domain reads DSGVTQTPKHLITATGQRVTLRCSPRSGDLSVYWYQQSLDQGLQFLIQYYNGEERAKGNILERFSAQQFPDLHSELNLSSLELGDSALYFCASAPGLAVEQFFGPGTRLTVL.

This clone has a handful of counts. The chain uses TRBV6-4 and TRBJ2-7; 8 positions match TRBD1. The CDR3 is 14 amino acids. CDR1 and CDR2 (germline): MRHNA, SNTAGT. V shed 6 bases and J 3 bases; nucleotides not matched to a gene: 7. In DNA, the CDR3 is TGTGCCAGCAGAGGACAGGGCTCCCTCTACGAGCAGTACTTC. Protein product: CASRGQGSLYEQYF.

The V call is TRBV7-9, the J call TRBJ2-1; TRBD2 aligns across 7 bases. The junction had 6 bases not matched to a gene; V was cut back by 4 bases and J by 9 bases. Per germline, CDR1 SEHNR and CDR2 FQNEAQ (reference sequence). The CDR3 covers 13 residues. The CDR3 spells CASSSSGTFEQFF. The CDR3 DNA reads as TGTGCCAGCAGCTCAAGCGGGACCTTTGAGCAGTTCTTC.

V gene TRBV4-2 combines with J gene TRBJ1-3; D call uncertain. The CDR3 covers 16 residues. V was shortened by 1 base and J by 0 bases, with 10 bases between the two germline ends. Germline V gene sequence: CDR1 LGHNA, CDR2 YNFKEQ. The CDR3 DNA reads TGTGCCAGCAGCCAAGCTTCCAGAAGCTCTGGAAACACCATATATTTT. This sequence encodes CASSQASRSSGNTIYF.

The chain couples TRBV28 to TRBJ2-5; a possible D gene is TRBD2 (6 bases). Germline-derived CDR1 and CDR2 are MDHEN and SYDVKM. V lost 7 bases, J lost 3 bases, and 12 bases lay in between. This CDR3 is built from 13 residues. CDR3 region: CASKLGGEETQYF. The CDR3 region has the DNA TGTGCCAGCAAACTGGGCGGGGAAGAGACCCAGTACTTC. Full variable domain (rest looked up from reference TRBV28 and TRBJ2-5): DVKVTQSSRYLVKRTGEKVFLECVQDMDHENMFWYRQDPGLGLRLIYFSYDVKMKEKGDIPEGYSVSREKKERFSLILESASTNQTSMYLCASKLGGEETQYFGPGTRLLVL.

Written as DNA, the CDR3 is TGTGCCAGCAGTAAAACCGGGACAGGGGTTCACGAGCAGTACTTC. Translated: CASSKTGTGVHEQYF. The rearrangement links TRBV6-5 to TRBJ2-7; the match to TRBD1 covers 10 bases. The V gene end was trimmed by 5 bases and the J gene end by 5 bases; junction bases not matched to a gene: 9. Per the germline V gene, CDR1 is MNHEY and CDR2 is SVGAGI. The CDR3 has 15 residues.

In its sample, this clone was seen a few times. The chain joins TRBV7-9 to TRBJ2-1; 12 nucleotides line up with TRBD2. J gave up 5 bases and V 4 bases, and 6 bases lay outside the gene matches. The V gene's germline CDR1 is SEHNR and CDR2 FQNEAQ (reference sequence). The CDR3 is 16 amino acids. The chain's CDR3 is CASSSKSSGGDNEQFF. The CDR3 DNA reads TGTGCCAGCAGCTCGAAATCTAGCGGGGGGGACAATGAGCAGTTCTTC.

V usage is TRBV18 and J usage is TRBJ1-1; D gene uncertain. The CDR3 covers 14 residues. Trimming removed 2 bases from V and 3 bases from J, with 10 bases in between. Germline V gene data show CDR1 as KGHSH and CDR2 as LQKENI. This CDR3 reads CASSPGELDTEAFF. The CDR3 DNA is TGTGCCAGCTCACCAGGAGAGCTGGACACTGAAGCTTTCTTT. The whole variable domain, filled in from reference TRBV18 and TRBJ1-1, reads NAGVMQNPRHLVRRRGQEARLRCSPMKGHSHVYWYRQLPEEGLKFMVYLQKENIIDESGMPKERFSAEFPKEGPSILRIQQVVRGDSAAYFCASSPGELDTEAFFGQGTRLTVV.

The chain links TRBV28 to TRBJ2-1; 9 nucleotides agree with TRBD2. CDR3 size: 17 residues. Germline CDR1 reads MDHEN; CDR2 reads SYDVKM. V dropped 5 bases and J dropped 4; count of bases not matched to a gene: 12. CDR3 amino acids: CASSATRAGGPYNEQFF. The CDR3 nucleotides read TGTGCCAGCAGTGCCACCCGAGCGGGAGGACCATACAATGAGCAGTTCTTC.

The chain joins TRBV2 to TRBJ2-6, with TRBD1 identical over 7 bases. CDR3 length: 16 residues. The ends lost 7 bases at V and 0 bases at J; junction bases unmatched: 6. Germline V CDR1 and CDR2: SNHLY, FYNNEI. Here the CDR3 reads CASKVDRSSGANVLTF. The DNA for the CDR3 is TGTGCCAGCAAAGTGGACAGGTCCTCTGGGGCCAACGTCCTGACTTTC.

The sample holds a few counts of this clone. The chain joins TRBV18 to TRBJ2-7, with 7 bases matching TRBD2. J gave up 7 bases and V 3 bases, and 3 bases lay outside the gene matches. The CDR3 totals 12 residues. Germline loops: CDR1 KGHSH, CDR2 LQKENI. CDR3 DNA: TGTGCCAGCTCACCTAGGGGAGGGGAGCAGTACTTC. Its protein is CASSPRGGEQYF.

This clone was observed a few times. A read error may account for a junction end that differs from germline. The V and J genes are TRBV7-7 and TRBJ2-3, with TRBD1 matching 10 bases. Germline CDR1 SSHAT, CDR2 FNYEAQ (reference sequence). The CDR3 length is 15 residues. CDR3 protein: CASSPGTGVQDTQYF. The CDR3 region has the DNA TGTGCTAGCAGCCCCGGGACAGGGGTTCAAGATACGCAGTATTTT.